This TCR beta chain was captured by sequencing in a study of blood T cells in healthy people across ages. Study findings and constraints: Expanded clonotype changes were possibly confounded by unknown donor CMV status. What prevented conclusive comparison of naive and antigen-experienced cells was that PBMCs were unsorted. Older age coincided with a roughly linear decline in TCR beta diversity per million T cells.

A second PCR, run for roughly 6 to 11 cycles, used a sample-barcoded 5' primer plus a J-beta primer mix. TCRdb redid the calling of the 5' RACE reads with MiXCR, one entry per CDR3 protein. Seen here are about 770,000 distinct CDR3 sequences, under 45% observed once, and the top ten hold about 21%. As regards this clonotype: Antigen: not known.

Trimming stripped 7 bases from V and 0 bases from J, with 7 bases between. The CDR3 has 13 amino acids. Donor samples were obtained from healthy Caucasian individuals from Russia, aged about 6 to 95. The chain is built from TRBV12-3 or TRBV12-4 and TRBJ2-1; D gene uncertain. Sequenced material: blood. The origin of this receptor is a man between 60 and 75 years old in good health. CDR3 amino acids: CASTRYSYNEQFF. The CDR3 DNA follows: TGTGCCAGCACTAGATACTCCTACAATGAGCAGTTCTTC.